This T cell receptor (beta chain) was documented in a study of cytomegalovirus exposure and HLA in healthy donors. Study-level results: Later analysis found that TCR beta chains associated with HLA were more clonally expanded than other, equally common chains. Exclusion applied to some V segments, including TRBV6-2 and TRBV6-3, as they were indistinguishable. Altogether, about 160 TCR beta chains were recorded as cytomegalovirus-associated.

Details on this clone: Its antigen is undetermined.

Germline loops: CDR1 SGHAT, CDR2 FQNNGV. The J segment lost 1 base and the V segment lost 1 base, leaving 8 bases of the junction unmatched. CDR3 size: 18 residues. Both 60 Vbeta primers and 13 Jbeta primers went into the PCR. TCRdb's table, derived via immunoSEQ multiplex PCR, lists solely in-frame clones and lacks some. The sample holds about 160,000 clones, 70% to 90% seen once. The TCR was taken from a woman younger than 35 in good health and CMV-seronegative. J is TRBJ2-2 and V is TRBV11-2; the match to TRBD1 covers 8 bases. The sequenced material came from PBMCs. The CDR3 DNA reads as TGTGCCAGCAGCTTAGGCCAGGTCAGGGGGCGGAACACCGGGGAGCTGTTTTTT. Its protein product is CASSLGQVRGRNTGELFF.